This T cell receptor beta chain was sequenced in a study of blood T cell repertoires in COVID-19. The overall study: Sources were T cells, B-cell-depleted T cells, or PBMCs; the material itself was cDNA or gDNA.

Authors' data handling: By means of reference gene primer amplification, nucleated cell counts were estimated. The data were produced by immunoSEQ multiplex PCR, yet TCRdb's version contains in-frame clones alone and is incomplete. The DNA gave D and trimming, while V, J and clone size come from that table. The table shows some 460,000 clones, with roughly 90% occurring only once. Participants, roughly 18 to 90 years old, spanned about 26 US areas. Cohorts were assigned according to the clinical history that participants reported. This CDR3 spans 17 amino acids. CDR1 and CDR2 from the germline V gene are SGHRS and YFSETQ. The V gene end was trimmed by 4 bases and the J gene end by 7 bases; junction bases not matched to a gene: 11.

The rearrangement uses TRBV5-1 and TRBJ2-1, with 13 bases fitting TRBD2. The clonotype comes from a woman aged 18-29 years who had recovered from COVID-19. Material: PBMCs or T cells enriched from blood (not recorded which). In nucleotides, the CDR3 is TGCGCCAGCAGCGCAGGGACTAGCGGGGTACATGGGAATGAGCAGTTCTTC. It codes for CASSAGTSGVHGNEQFF.